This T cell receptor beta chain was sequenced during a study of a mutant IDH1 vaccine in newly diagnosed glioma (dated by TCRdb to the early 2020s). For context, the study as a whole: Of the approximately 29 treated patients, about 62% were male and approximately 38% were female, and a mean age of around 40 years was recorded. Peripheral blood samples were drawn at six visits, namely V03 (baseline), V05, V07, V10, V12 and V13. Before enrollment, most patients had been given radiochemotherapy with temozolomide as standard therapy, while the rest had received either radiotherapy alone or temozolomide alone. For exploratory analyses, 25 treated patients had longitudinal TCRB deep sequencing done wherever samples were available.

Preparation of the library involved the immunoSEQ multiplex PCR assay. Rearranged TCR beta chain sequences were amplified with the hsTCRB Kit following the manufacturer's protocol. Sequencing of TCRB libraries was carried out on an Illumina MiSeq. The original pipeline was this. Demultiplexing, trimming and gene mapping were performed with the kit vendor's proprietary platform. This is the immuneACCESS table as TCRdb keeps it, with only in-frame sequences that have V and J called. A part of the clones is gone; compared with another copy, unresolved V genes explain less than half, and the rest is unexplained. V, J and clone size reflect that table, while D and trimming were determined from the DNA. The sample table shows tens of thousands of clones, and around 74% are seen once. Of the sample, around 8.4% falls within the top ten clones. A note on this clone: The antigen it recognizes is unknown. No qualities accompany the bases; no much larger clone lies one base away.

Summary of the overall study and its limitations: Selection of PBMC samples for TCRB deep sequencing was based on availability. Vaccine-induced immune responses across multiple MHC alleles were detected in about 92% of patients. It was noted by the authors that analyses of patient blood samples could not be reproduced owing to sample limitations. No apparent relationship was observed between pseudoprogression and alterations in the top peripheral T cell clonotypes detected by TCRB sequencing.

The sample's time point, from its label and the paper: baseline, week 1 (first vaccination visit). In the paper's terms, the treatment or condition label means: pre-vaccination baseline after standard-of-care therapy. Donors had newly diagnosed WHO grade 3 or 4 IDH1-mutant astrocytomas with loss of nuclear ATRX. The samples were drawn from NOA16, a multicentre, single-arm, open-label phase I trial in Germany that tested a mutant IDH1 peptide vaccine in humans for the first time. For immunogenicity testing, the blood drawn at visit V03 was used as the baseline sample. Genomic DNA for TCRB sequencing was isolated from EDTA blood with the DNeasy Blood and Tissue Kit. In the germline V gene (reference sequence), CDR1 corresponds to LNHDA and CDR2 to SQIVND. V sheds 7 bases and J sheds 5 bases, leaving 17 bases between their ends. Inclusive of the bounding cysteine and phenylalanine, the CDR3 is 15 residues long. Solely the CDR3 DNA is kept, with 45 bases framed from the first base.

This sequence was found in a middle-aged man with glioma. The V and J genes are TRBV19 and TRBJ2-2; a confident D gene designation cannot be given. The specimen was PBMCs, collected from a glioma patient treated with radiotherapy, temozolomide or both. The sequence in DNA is TGTGCCAGTACCAGCCCTCAATCCTGGACCGGGGAGCTGTTTTTT. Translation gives CASTSPQSWTGELFF.